This T cell receptor (beta chain) was identified during a study of blood T cell repertoires in COVID-19. Clones were read by immunoSEQ multiplex PCR, and TCRdb kept only the in-frame ones, dropping some. The data hold about 140,000 clones, with around 90% observed a single time. The sequenced sample consisted of peripheral blood. The origin of this receptor is a human donor with COVID-19, enrolled during active disease. The donor label of this sample is uncertain.

The CDR3 reads CASSPDRDQPQHF. CDR3 nucleotide sequence: TGTGCCAGCTCACCTGACAGGGATCAGCCCCAGCATTTT. V is TRBV18 and J is TRBJ1-5; 7 bases map to TRBD1. V trimming: 3 bases; J trimming: 5 bases; junction bases outside the gene matches: 1. The germline V gene has CDR1 KGHSH and CDR2 LQKENI. This CDR3 contains 13 residues.